This passage covers 18 T cell receptor beta chains from one sample sequenced in a study of blood T cell repertoires in COVID-19. TCRdb keeps only in-frame clones here, not all; method: immunoSEQ multiplex PCR. The sample lists 350,000 to 400,000 clones, 89% seen once, with around 2.8% in the top ten. The material sequenced was peripheral blood. All receptors come from a woman aged 25 to 45 with COVID-19, enrolled during active disease.

The CDR3 loop is CASSPPGGTGAQETQYF. DNA for the CDR3: TGTGCCAGCTCACCACCGGGAGGTACAGGGGCCCAAGAGACCCAGTACTTC. V and J are TRBV18 and TRBJ2-5; maybe TRBD1 (7 bases). V was clipped by 0 bases and J by 1 base, with 15 bases between them. CDR3 size: 17 residues. Germline CDR1 KGHSH, CDR2 LQKENI. The variable domain in full, with the rest retrieved from reference TRBV18 and TRBJ2-5, is NAGVMQNPRHLVRRRGQEARLRCSPMKGHSHVYWYRQLPEEGLKFMVYLQKENIIDESGMPKERFSAEFPKEGPSILRIQQVVRGDSAAYFCASSPPGGTGAQETQYFGPGTRLLVL.

The chain links TRBV7-2 to TRBJ2-2; 8 nucleotides agree with TRBD1. The germline gives CDR1 SGHTA, CDR2 FQGNSA. J was trimmed by 7 bases and V by 1 base; bases with no gene match: 8. This CDR3 is 16 amino acids long. The CDR3 nucleotides read TGTGCCAGCAGCTTAGTCAGGGGGCGCCTGGGCGGGGAGCTGTTTTTT. Translating gives CASSLVRGRLGGELFF.

The gene calls are TRBV19 and TRBJ2-2, with a tentative D call TRBD1 (5 bases). Trimming took 3 bases from V and 4 from J, leaving 9 bases between them. CDR3 length equals 14 residues. Germline V gene data show CDR1 as LNHDA and CDR2 as SQIVND (reference sequence). This chain's CDR3 is CASSISRATGELFF. CDR3 in DNA: TGTGCCAGTAGTATTAGCAGGGCCACCGGGGAGCTGTTTTTT. Together with reference TRBV19 and TRBJ2-2, the CDR3 gives the full variable domain: DGGITQSPKYLFRKEGQNVTLSCEQNLNHDAMYWYRQDPGQGLRLIYYSQIVNDFQKGDIAEGYSVSREKKESFPLTVTSAQKNPTAFYLCASSISRATGELFFGEGSRLTVL.

DNA of the CDR3: TGTGCCAGTAGTATCCGACTAGCGGTCAGTAATGAGCAGTTCTTC. The encoded protein is CASSIRLAVSNEQFF. The chain links TRBV19 to TRBJ2-1; TRBD2 agrees at 9 bases. Losses at the gene ends were 3 bases for V and 7 bases for J; bases not matched to a gene: 7. The CDR3 consists of 15 residues. Germline V lookup: CDR1 LNHDA, CDR2 SQIVND (reference sequence).

The chain recombines TRBV19 with TRBJ1-3, with D maybe TRBD1 (5 bases). The germline V and J ends were trimmed by 7 bases and 4 bases, with 17 bases remaining between them. Germline-derived CDR1 and CDR2 are LNHDA and SQIVND (reference sequence). There are 15 residues in the CDR3. The CDR3 protein is CASNHQGGRGNTIYF. As DNA, the CDR3 is TGTGCCAGTAATCACCAGGGAGGGAGGGGAAACACCATATATTTT.

This clone was counted once. V is TRBV27 and J is TRBJ1-2; TRBD1 agrees at 9 bases. CDR3 length equals 14 residues. Losses at the gene ends were 4 bases for V and 7 bases for J; bases not matched to a gene: 7. Germline V gene data show CDR1 as MNHEY and CDR2 as SMNVEV (reference sequence). CDR3 in amino acids: CASSSRDRVGGYTF. The DNA for the CDR3 is TGTGCCAGCAGTTCCCGGGACAGGGTGGGTGGCTACACCTTC.

The chain carries TRBV14 and TRBJ2-1, with 9 nucleotides matching TRBD1. CDR1 SGHDN and CDR2 FVKESK come from the germline V gene. The J segment lost 7 bases and the V segment lost 2 bases, leaving 9 bases of the junction unmatched. The CDR3 totals 16 residues. The CDR3: CASSQLGTGRRNEQFF. The DNA for the CDR3 is TGTGCCAGCAGCCAATTGGGGACAGGGCGTCGGAATGAGCAGTTCTTC.

The rearrangement links TRBV4-2 to TRBJ2-7; D is possibly TRBD2 (5 bases). Trimming removed 0 bases at V and 0 bases at J, with 6 bases between. The CDR3 loop spans 14 amino acids. Germline CDR1 LGHNA, CDR2 YNFKEQ. CDR3 nucleotide sequence: TGTGCCAGCAGCCAAGATCGGGGCTCCTACGAGCAGTACTTC. It yields the protein CASSQDRGSYEQYF.

The chain couples TRBV4-3 to TRBJ2-3, with D tentatively TRBD1 (5 bases). The ends were cut back, 0 bases at V and 2 bases at J, with 21 bases in the middle. This CDR3 contains 19 residues. CDR1 is LGHNA, CDR2 YSLEER, per germline. CDR3 bases: TGCGCCAGCAGCCAAGATAAGGTAGGGGCGAACTCGAACACAGATACGCAGTATTTT. It is translated as CASSQDKVGANSNTDTQYF.

The chain has TRBV11-3 and TRBJ2-5, with TRBD1 as a possible D gene (5 bases). V lost 2 bases to trimming and J lost 5 bases, with 9 bases between them. The CDR3 length is 13 residues. The germline V gene encodes CDR1 SGHNT and CDR2 YENEEA. The DNA of the CDR3 is TGTGCCAGCAGCTTATCAGGGCTGGAGACCCAGTACTTC. It specifies CASSLSGLETQYF.

The V gene is TRBV12-1, the J gene TRBJ1-1; the tabulated D call, TRBD1, remains unverified against the DNA. TRBV12-1 is a pseudogene. This CDR3 is 14 amino acids long. This CDR3 reads CASRPDTVNTEAFF. The CDR3 coding sequence is TGTGCCAGCAGACCCGACACAGTGAACACTGAAGCTTTCTTT.

This chain connects TRBV6-5 to TRBJ1-1; D not resolved. V shed 0 bases and J shed 4 bases, with 12 bases lying between them. Germline values: CDR1 MNHEY, CDR2 SVGAGI. This CDR3 has 15 residues. CDR3 sequence reads: CASSYSRGVTTEAFF. The CDR3 DNA sequence: TGTGCCAGCAGTTACTCGAGAGGTGTGACCACTGAAGCTTTCTTT.

The table lists this clone with a count of one. V gene TRBV7-6 combines with J gene TRBJ2-2, with 8 bases aligning to TRBD1. The V gene's germline CDR1 is SGHVS and CDR2 FNYEAQ. The CDR3 sequence is 15 residues long. Trimming at V came to 5 bases and at J to 4 bases, leaving 6 bases not matched to a gene. CDR3 sequence: CASSPQTGGTGELFF. Written as DNA, the CDR3 is TGTGCCAGCAGCCCACAAACAGGGGGCACCGGGGAGCTGTTTTTT.

J is TRBJ1-4 and V is TRBV2; tentatively, D is TRBD1 (5 bases). The CDR3 has 15 residues. V was cut by 4 bases and J by 7 bases, with 16 bases left in between. The germline CDR1 and CDR2 sequences are SNHLY and FYNNEI. The CDR3 DNA is TGTGCCAGCAGTGGGACTTCGGGGGGAGGTGAAAAACTGTTTTTT. Translating gives CASSGTSGGGEKLFF.

A remark on this clone: The same CDR3 can be traced to other DNA sequences in this sample. The CDR3 region is CSARQGGNTEAFF. The CDR3 DNA reads TGCAGCGCGCGACAGGGGGGGAACACTGAAGCTTTCTTT. The rearrangement joins TRBV29-1 to TRBJ1-1, with 9 bases that match TRBD1. J gave up 1 base and V 7 bases, and 4 bases lay outside the gene matches. The CDR3 is 13 amino acids. The V gene's germline CDR1 is SQVTM and CDR2 ANQGSEA.

The rearrangement links TRBV5-1 to TRBJ2-5; a possible D gene is TRBD2 (7 bases). V was clipped by 6 bases and J by 5 bases, with 26 bases between them. The CDR3 sequence is 17 residues long. Per the germline V gene, CDR1 is SGHRS and CDR2 is YFSETQ. Here the CDR3 DNA reads TGCGCCAGCACCCAGAGGGGGGGCCTTAGTGCAAGGGAGACCCAGTACTTC. Protein sequence: CASTQRGGLSARETQYF.

This clone occurred a few times. V and J are TRBV15 and TRBJ1-6, with TRBD1 matching over 8 bases. CDR1 LNHNV and CDR2 YYDKDF come from the germline V gene (reference sequence). V lost 4 bases, J lost 0 bases, and 5 bases stayed unmatched. The CDR3 covers 17 residues. The CDR3 sequence: CATSIQGARSYNSPLHF. Written as DNA, the CDR3 is TGTGCCACCAGCATTCAGGGGGCCCGCTCCTATAATTCACCCCTCCACTTT.

The rearrangement joins TRBV7-9 to TRBJ2-3, with 7 bases that match TRBD2. This CDR3 has 17 amino acids. Looked up from germline, CDR1 is SEHNR and CDR2 is FQNEAQ (reference sequence). Trimming cost V 4 bases and J 5 bases; bases outside gene matches: 15. The CDR3 is CASSSPLERDSKDTQYF. In DNA, the CDR3 is TGTGCCAGCAGCTCGCCCTTGGAGCGGGACTCAAAAGATACGCAGTATTTT.